These T cell receptor beta chains were read from a single sample in a study of OX40 agonist ivuxolimab in advanced cancers. The data were produced by immunoSEQ multiplex PCR, yet TCRdb's version contains in-frame clones alone and is incomplete. The sample yields tens of thousands of clones, around 80% seen once. The sample in question was CD4+ or CD8+ T cells sorted from blood, obtained in a trial of the OX40 agonist ivuxolimab. Receptors originate from an adult with an advanced solid tumor such as melanoma, head and neck, liver or kidney cancer. Both conserved end residues are part of each CDR3. D genes are given only for firm matches. Size is omitted from some rows. Given values are once, few, many or a class for expanded clones.

v_call	d_call	j_call	cdr3_length	clone_size	cdr3_aa	cdr3_nt
TRBV2	-	TRBJ2-2	15	-	CASIKGYMNTGELFF	TGTGCCAGCATAAAGGGATACATGAACACCGGGGAGCTGTTTTTT
TRBV7-2	TRBD1	TRBJ1-1	13	-	CASRTGTATEAFF	TGTGCCAGCAGGACCGGGACAGCCACTGAAGCTTTCTTT
TRBV6-1	-	TRBJ1-5	15	-	CASSDPGSSNQPQHF	TGTGCCAGCAGTGACCCGGGCAGCAGCAATCAGCCCCAGCATTTT
TRBV5-1	-	TRBJ2-3	15	-	CASSLETGHTDTQYF	TGCGCCAGCAGCTTGGAGACGGGACACACAGATACGCAGTATTTT
TRBV20-1	-	TRBJ2-5	11	-	CSATYQETQYF	TGCAGTGCTACGTACCAAGAGACCCAGTACTTC
TRBV5-1	-	TRBJ1-2	14	-	CASSLGGLGDGYTF	TGCGCCAGCAGCTTGGGAGGTCTCGGGGATGGCTACACCTTC
TRBV19	TRBD2	TRBJ2-2	17	-	CASSRASGRALSGELFF	TGTGCCAGTAGCAGGGCTAGCGGGAGGGCCCTCTCCGGGGAGCTGTTTTTT
TRBV5-1	-	TRBJ2-5	16	-	CASSPDPGIFGETQYF	TGCGCCAGCAGCCCCGACCCGGGGATCTTTGGGGAGACCCAGTACTTC
TRBV7-9	TRBD1	TRBJ1-4	15	-	CASSLGDREYEKLFF	TGTGCCAGCAGCTTAGGGGACAGGGAATATGAAAAACTGTTTTTT
TRBV29-1	TRBD1	TRBJ2-3	14	-	CSVGGGAGTDTQYF	TGCAGCGTTGGAGGGGGCGCAGGCACAGATACGCAGTATTTT
TRBV27	-	TRBJ1-1	14	-	CASSLLPEGTEAFF	TGTGCCAGCAGTTTACTACCCGAGGGCACTGAAGCTTTCTTT
TRBV2	-	TRBJ1-1	13	few	CASRRHENTEAFF	TGTGCCAGCCGAAGACACGAGAACACTGAAGCTTTCTTT
TRBV12-2	-	TRBJ2-2	13	few	CASRLGRGGELFF	TGTGCAAGTCGCTTAGGGCGGGGCGGGGAGCTGTTTTTT
TRBV5-1	-	TRBJ2-7	15	-	CASSPGEARGYEQYF	TGCGCCAGCAGCCCCGGGGAGGCCAGAGGCTACGAGCAGTACTTC
TRBV9	TRBD2	TRBJ2-1	16	-	CASSVAASGRWNEQFF	TGTGCCAGCAGCGTAGCGGCTAGCGGGAGGTGGAATGAGCAGTTCTTC
TRBV11-2	-	TRBJ2-3	14	few	CASSDRLGADTQYF	TGTGCCAGCAGCGACCGTCTAGGGGCAGATACGCAGTATTTT
TRBV5-4	-	TRBJ1-5	16	-	CASSLEGGGAGQPQHF	TGTGCCAGCAGCTTAGAGGGGGGGGGCGCGGGTCAGCCCCAGCATTTT
TRBV14	TRBD1	TRBJ2-1	16	-	CASSQVGGAGQGEQFF	TGTGCCAGCAGCCAAGTTGGAGGAGCGGGACAGGGTGAGCAGTTCTTC
TRBV30	-	TRBJ2-6	16	-	CAWSLGQGSGANVLTF	TGTGCCTGGAGTCTAGGCCAGGGCTCTGGGGCCAACGTCCTGACTTTC
TRBV7-9	-	TRBJ2-7	16	-	CASSFGFRDRAYEQYF	TGTGCCAGCAGCTTTGGCTTCCGGGACCGCGCCTACGAGCAGTACTTC